Given below is one T cell receptor beta chain in context. Its antigen is not identified. Researchers ran the PCR with 60 Vbeta and 13 Jbeta primers. Clones were read by immunoSEQ multiplex PCR, and TCRdb kept only the in-frame ones, dropping some. The sample consists of some 250,000 clones, about 80% of them appearing once. Germline lookup yields CDR1 SGHRS and CDR2 YFSETQ. The CDR3 runs 17 residues. Between the trimmed V and J ends, which lost 1 base and 1 base, there was a span of 18 bases. The source of the sample is a study of cytomegalovirus exposure and HLA in healthy donors. General study points: Versus the roughly 700-donor mean, an Asian-associated ancestry cluster reportedly showed fewer N-insertions in a later analysis. When analyzed later, a missense DCLRE1C variant was found to be linked to TCR beta V- and J-gene trimming.

The chain combines TRBV5-1 with TRBJ2-7; TRBD1 might be the D (5 bases). The clonotype originates from a woman aged 40 to 50 in good health and CMV-seropositive. Sequenced material: PBMCs. Here the CDR3 reads CASSLKGWETGSYEQYF. The CDR3 coding sequence is TGCGCCAGCAGCTTGAAAGGGTGGGAAACAGGATCCTACGAGCAGTACTTC.